Listed below are T cell receptor beta chains from one sample, sequenced in a study of T-cell reconstitution after alpha-beta-depleted transplantation in children. Via MiXCR, TCRdb re-called the PCR reads, giving one row per CDR3 protein. Of fewer than 750,000 distinct CDR3 sequences in the sample, 20% to 25% were seen once. The sample consisted of PBMCs, mostly from graft donor cells, taken 360 days after TCRalphabeta/CD19-depleted stem cell transplant. Receptor source: a boy less than two years old who had a stem cell transplant for acute myeloid leukemia, so the T cells may come from the graft donor. CDR3s include the opening cysteine and the closing phenylalanine or tryptophan. A D gene is named only where the DNA matches it firmly. Clone size appears in some rows only: once, few, many, or a class for an expanded clone.

clone size	V gene	J gene	D gene	CDR3 DNA	CDR3 protein
.	TRBV6-5	TRBJ1-1	.	TGTGCCAGCAGTCGAGACAGGTCTGAAGCTTTCTTT	CASSRDRSEAFF
few	TRBV12-3/TRBV12-4	TRBJ2-5	.	TGTGCCAGCACCAAACCTACGGGGGAGACCCAGTACTTC	CASTKPTGETQYF
many	TRBV20-1	TRBJ2-7	.	TGCAGTGCTAGAGATGACCTGGGGGAGCCCTACGAGCAGTACTTC	CSARDDLGEPYEQYF
.	TRBV4-2	TRBJ2-1	TRBD1	TGTGCCAGCAGCCAAAACCACAGGGGTTATCCTTACAATGAGCAGTTCTTC	CASSQNHRGYPYNEQFF
.	TRBV20-1	TRBJ2-5	.	TGCAGTGCTTCCGAATTGACACCGGAGACCCAGTACTTC	CSASELTPETQYF
.	TRBV25-1	TRBJ1-3	.	TGTGCCAGCAGTGACATAAGCTCTGGAAACACCATATATTTT	CASSDISSGNTIYF
.	TRBV7-9	TRBJ2-1	.	TGTGCCAGCAGCTTAAGTAGCGGACAGAACTACAATGAGCAGTTCTTC	CASSLSSGQNYNEQFF
many	TRBV6-5	TRBJ2-3	.	TGTGCCAGCAGTCCAGGACGGAGCACAGATACGCAGTATTTT	CASSPGRSTDTQYF
.	TRBV6-2/TRBV6-3	TRBJ2-7	TRBD1	TGTGCCAGCAAGACGGACAGGCGTACCTACGAGCAGTACTTC	CASKTDRRTYEQYF
.	TRBV20-1	TRBJ2-7	TRBD1	TGCAGTGCTGGGTGGGACAGGGGCCACGAGCAGTACTTC	CSAGWDRGHEQYF
few	TRBV28	TRBJ2-5	TRBD1	TGTGCCAGCAGACTGACAGGGCCCCTCCGGGAGACCCAGTACTTC	CASRLTGPLRETQYF
many	TRBV12-3/TRBV12-4	TRBJ2-1	TRBD2	TGTGCCAGCAGTGGGACTAGGGCGGGTGAGCAGTTCTTC	CASSGTRAGEQFF
.	TRBV24-1	TRBJ2-1	TRBD2	TGTGCCACCAGTGACCGTGGGACTAGCGGGGGGGCTCGTCCCCGAGATGAGCAGTTCTTC	CATSDRGTSGGARPRDEQFF
many	TRBV29-1	TRBJ2-3	TRBD2	TGCAGCGTTGCTAGCGGGGGGGCAGATACGCAGTATTTT	CSVASGGADTQYF
few	TRBV6-5	TRBJ2-6	.	TGTGCCAGCAGTTACTTATCAGGGGATGGGGCCAACGTCCTGACTTTC	CASSYLSGDGANVLTF
.	TRBV5-1	TRBJ2-5	.	TGCGCCAGCAGACCTGCAGGGAGGATAGAGACCCAGTACTTC	CASRPAGRIETQYF
once	TRBV7-2	TRBJ2-5	TRBD2	TGTGCCAGCAGCTTAGTACTAGCGGGGATTCAAGAGACCCAGTACTTC	CASSLVLAGIQETQYF
.	TRBV28	TRBJ1-5	.	TGTGCCAGCAGTTTATGGGGATTTAGTGATTACAATCAGCCCCAGCATTTT	CASSLWGFSDYNQPQHF
.	TRBV12-3/TRBV12-4	TRBJ1-1	.	TGTGCCAGCACCCGGGTATTGGCGATGAACACTGAAGCTTTCTTT	CASTRVLAMNTEAFF
many	TRBV20-1	TRBJ2-1	TRBD2	TGCAGTGCTTTTCGCGTCACTAGCGGGGGGGATGAGCAGTTCTTC	CSAFRVTSGGDEQFF
.	TRBV10-3	TRBJ1-4	TRBD1	TGTGCCATCAGTAAATCAGGGACAGTTGTTTCTGCAACTAATGAAAAACTGTTTTTT	CAISKSGTVVSATNEKLFF
few	TRBV14	TRBJ2-1	.	TGTGCCAGCAGCCCCAGCGCATGGGAATCCCACAATGAGCAGTTCTTC	CASSPSAWESHNEQFF
few	TRBV20-1	TRBJ2-4	.	TGCAGTGTCCTCGAAGGTAGCAGGGATCGGGGCATTCAGTACTTC	CSVLEGSRDRGIQYF
many	TRBV12-3/TRBV12-4	TRBJ1-2	.	TGTGCCAGCAGTTTGGGGCAGCCCGGCGGCTATGGCTACACCTTC	CASSLGQPGGYGYTF
.	TRBV7-3	TRBJ1-4	TRBD1	TGTGCCAGCAGCTTGGGGACAGTCCTTAATGAAAAACTGTTT	CASSLGTVLNEKLF
.	TRBV7-2	TRBJ2-5	TRBD2	TGTGCCAGCAGCTTAGTTCCCAGCGGGGGGCTTCCGGAGACCCAGTACTTC	CASSLVPSGGLPETQYF
.	TRBV4-3	TRBJ2-7	.	TGCGCCAGCAGCCAAGTTATAGGTGGAAGGGAGCAGTACTTC	CASSQVIGGREQYF
.	TRBV7-2	TRBJ2-4	TRBD1	TGTGCCAGCAGCCCCCGGGACAGCCAGGACATTCAGTACTTC	CASSPRDSQDIQYF
few	TRBV10-3	TRBJ1-5	.	TGTGCCATCAGTGAGGGACGGACGGAGGGCCCCCAGCATTTT	CAISEGRTEGPQHF
.	TRBV7-2	TRBJ2-1	TRBD1	TGTGCCAGCAGCGACACCTCGGAAACAGGGGAACTTTACAATGAGCAGTTCTTC	CASSDTSETGELYNEQFF
.	TRBV5-1	TRBJ2-1	.	TGCGCCAGCCGAGCGGACTCCTACAATGAGCAGTTCTTC	CASRADSYNEQFF
.	TRBV6-5	TRBJ1-4	.	TGTGCCAGCAGTTACTCGAGGGCCCGGGAAAAACTGTTTTTT	CASSYSRAREKLFF
few	TRBV5-1	TRBJ2-1	TRBD2	TGCGCCAGCAGCTTGCTACTAGCGGCGAGCTCCTACAATGAGCAGTTCTTC	CASSLLLAASSYNEQFF
.	TRBV20-1	TRBJ2-7	.	TGCAGTGCTGTCGCGCCTCGATCCTACGAGCAGTACTTC	CSAVAPRSYEQYF
.	TRBV20-1	TRBJ2-1	TRBD2	TGCAGTGCTAGAGATACGGGGACTAGCCCTTCTTATTCCTACAATGAGCAGTTCTTC	CSARDTGTSPSYSYNEQFF
many	TRBV4-2	TRBJ2-5	TRBD2	TGTGCCAGCAGCCAAGATCCGTCCAGCGGGGGACCCCAAGAGACCCAGTACTTC	CASSQDPSSGGPQETQYF
.	TRBV24-1	TRBJ2-7	.	TGTGCCACCAGTGACGGGGCCGCCCCGCGAGAGCAGTACTTC	CATSDGAAPREQYF
.	TRBV15	TRBJ2-5	.	TGTGCCACCAGTCGCGGGGTCCAAGAGACCCAGTACTTC	CATSRGVQETQYF
few	TRBV6-5	TRBJ2-3	.	TGTGCCAGCAGTTATGGGGATACAGATACGCAGTATTTT	CASSYGDTDTQYF
.	TRBV20-1	TRBJ1-5	.	TGCAGTGCTATTACACGGGGTTATAGCAATCAGCCCCAGCATTTT	CSAITRGYSNQPQHF
.	TRBV4-3	TRBJ2-3	TRBD1	TGCGCCAGCAGCCAAGATACAGGGGGACCCACAGATACGCAGTATTTT	CASSQDTGGPTDTQYF
.	TRBV24-1	TRBJ2-6	.	TGTGCCACCAGTGATCCGGCCTCTGGGGCCAACGTCCTGACTTTC	CATSDPASGANVLTF
many	TRBV20-1	TRBJ1-1	.	TGCAGTGCTAGAGATCGCAGGGCAAACACTGAAGCTTTCTTT	CSARDRRANTEAFF
many	TRBV12-3/TRBV12-4	TRBJ2-7	.	TGTGCCAGCAGTTTTTTCCTTTTACTCGGGGACGTCCGCGAGCAGTACTTC	CASSFFLLLGDVREQYF
few	TRBV11-2	TRBJ1-4	.	TGTGCCAGCAGCTCGCCGCTTAGGGGAGGTGTGGAAAAACTGTTTTTT	CASSSPLRGGVEKLFF
few	TRBV20-1	TRBJ1-3	TRBD1	TGCAGTGCTAGAGATTCGGGGACAGGGAGTGGAAACACCATATATTTT	CSARDSGTGSGNTIYF
.	TRBV30	TRBJ2-1	TRBD1	TGTGCCTGGAGCGACCGACAGGGGTCGAGCTCCTACAATGAGCAGTTCTTC	CAWSDRQGSSSYNEQFF
.	TRBV12-3/TRBV12-4	TRBJ2-3	TRBD1	TGTGCCAGCAGTTTATGGGTCTGGGACAGCCTAAAGGTCACAGATACGCAGTATTTT	CASSLWVWDSLKVTDTQYF
few	TRBV5-1	TRBJ2-1	TRBD1	TGCGCCAGCAGCTTGTGGGGCGACAGGGGTGAGCAGTTCTTC	CASSLWGDRGEQFF
.	TRBV28	TRBJ2-3	TRBD2	TGTGCCAGCAGTTTGCAGCGGGGGGTATCAGATACGCAGTATTTT	CASSLQRGVSDTQYF